This T cell receptor beta chain was obtained from a study of radiation and T cells in renal cell carcinoma. Findings of the study overall: From baseline, blood top tumor clonotypes peaked at 2 weeks post-radiation.

The CDR3 runs 13 residues. The germline V and J ends were trimmed by 6 bases and 3 bases, with 12 bases remaining between them. The germline V gene has CDR1 SGHTA and CDR2 FQGNSA. Remarks on this clone: Its antigen remains unknown.

Time point reported: baseline pretreatment blood. The treatment is: 15 Gy SBRT to primary tumor, nephrectomy 4 weeks later. This renal cell carcinoma was of the clear cell type. The protocol was immunoSEQ multiplex PCR, while the TCRdb copy is restricted to in-frame clones and leaves out a portion. In the table there are 100,000 to 150,000 clones, around 83% of which are singletons. This sequence joins TRBV7-2 and TRBJ2-7; perhaps TRBD1 as D (6 bases). The material was blood, obtained from a patient whose treatment included radiotherapy and nephrectomy. The receptor comes from an older woman with renal cell carcinoma. CDR3 in DNA: TGTGCCAGCAGACCTACAGGGATCTACGAGCAGTACTTC. Translated, it gives CASRPTGIYEQYF. Supplemented by reference TRBV7-2 and TRBJ2-7, the full variable domain reads GAGVSQSPSNKVTEKGKDVELRCDPISGHTALYWYRQSLGQGLEFLIYFQGNSAPDKSGLPSDRFSAERTGGSVSTLTIQRTQQEDSAVYLCASRPTGIYEQYFGPGTRLTVT.